These 23 T cell receptor beta chains were sequenced from one sample in a study of response to subunit inactivated influenza vaccine. TCRdb used MiXCR to reprocess the RT-PCR reads, holding one entry per CDR3 protein. The sample has some 850,000 distinct CDR3 sequences; about 18% are singletons. This material consisted of PBMCs from blood, taken 4 to 6 days after vaccination. These receptors came from a man in his fifties or sixties who received an inactivated influenza vaccine.

This clonotype was counted between two and nine times. The chain links TRBV7-9 to TRBJ2-3, with 8 bases lining up with TRBD2. The CDR3 contains 16 residues. With V trimmed by 6 bases and J by 4 bases, 12 bases remained unmatched. The germline CDR1 and CDR2 sequences are SEHNR and FQNEAQ (reference sequence). CDR3 region: CASRSLSGAGSDTQYF. The CDR3 DNA follows: TGTGCCAGCAGGTCACTTAGCGGGGCCGGGTCAGATACGCAGTATTTT.

This clonotype was picked up a small number of times. The V gene is TRBV7-2, the J gene TRBJ1-5; D is uncertain. CDR3 size: 15 residues. CDR1 SGHTA and CDR2 FQGNSA come from the germline V gene. V was shortened by 3 bases and J by 1 base, with 10 bases between the two germline ends. The CDR3: CASSLRVTSNQPQHF. The DNA of the CDR3 is TGTGCCAGCAGCTTGAGGGTAACAAGCAATCAGCCCCAGCATTTT.

The sample holds a few counts of this clonotype. The V gene is TRBV6-1, the J gene TRBJ2-2; tentatively, D is TRBD1 (7 bases). The V gene lost 7 bases and the J gene lost 2 bases, with 23 bases spanning the gap. Germline CDR1 reads MNHNS; CDR2 reads SASEGT. This CDR3 comprises 18 residues. The CDR3 nucleotides are TGTGCCAGCATACCGAGTCCCAGGGGGGACCTCAACACCGGGGAGCTGTTTTTT. This gives the protein CASIPSPRGDLNTGELFF.

J is TRBJ2-4 and V is TRBV2, with a possible D match to TRBD2 (6 bases). V lost 0 bases to trimming and J lost 0 bases, with 15 bases between them. Germline V gene lookup returns CDR1 SNHLY and CDR2 FYNNEI. The CDR3 is 18 residues long. CDR3 in DNA: TGTGCCAGCAGTGAAGCGCGGGACGCCACTCTAGCCAAAAACATTCAGTACTTC. Translated: CASSEARDATLAKNIQYF.

This clonotype was detected a few times. This chain connects TRBV2 to TRBJ1-2; D uncertain. The V end was cut by 7 bases, the J end by 1 base, with 10 bases between. There are 13 residues in the CDR3. The germline CDR1 and CDR2 sequences are SNHLY and FYNNEI. CDR3 region: CASKRESNYGYTF. CDR3 nucleotide sequence: TGTGCCAGCAAGAGGGAGAGTAACTATGGCTACACCTTC.

This clonotype came up once. V gene TRBV5-1 combines with J gene TRBJ2-7, with 8 bases lining up with TRBD1. This CDR3 comprises 12 residues. The V and J ends lost 4 bases and 9 bases, in that order; junction bases with no gene match: 6. CDR1 and CDR2 from the germline V gene are SGHRS and YFSETQ. The DNA for the CDR3 is TGCGCCAGCAGCGATGGACAGGGCAGGCAGTACTTC. Amino acids: CASSDGQGRQYF.

This clonotype came up a few times. The chain couples TRBV29-1 to TRBJ2-1; 7 bases align to TRBD1. The CDR3 totals 11 residues. V gave up 5 bases and J gave up 14 bases; unmatched junction bases: 9. The germline V gene encodes CDR1 SQVTM and CDR2 ANQGSEA. CDR3 amino acids: CSVLTGTVEFF. In DNA form, the CDR3 reads TGCAGCGTTCTGACAGGGACCGTGGAGTTCTTC.

This clonotype occurred a few times. J is TRBJ2-1 and V is TRBV28, with TRBD1 matching 10 bases. Germline CDR1 MDHEN, CDR2 SYDVKM. The CDR3 has 17 residues. The junction had 15 bases not matched to a gene; V was cut back by 6 bases and J by 7 bases. The CDR3 nucleotides read TGTGCCAGCAGACGCCAGCCGGGGACAGGGGTTCGGAATGAGCAGTTCTTC. Its protein product is CASRRQPGTGVRNEQFF.

This clonotype has only one observation. This chain links TRBV7-2 with TRBJ2-7, with D possibly being TRBD1 (5 bases). Between the trimmed V and J ends, which lost 5 bases and 0 bases, there was a span of 11 bases. This CDR3 comprises 14 residues. From germline, CDR1 is SGHTA and CDR2 FQGNSA. The CDR3: CASSPDRYSYEQYF. The CDR3 coding sequence is TGTGCCAGCAGCCCCGACAGATACTCCTACGAGCAGTACTTC.

This clonotype showed up many times. The V call is TRBV6-1, the J call TRBJ1-2; 8 nucleotides agree with TRBD1. This CDR3 has 14 amino acids. In germline, CDR1 is MNHNS, CDR2 SASEGT. After removal of 11 bases from V and 5 bases from J, the junction contained 13 bases not matched to a gene. The CDR3 region is CAARGRGDNYGYTF. The CDR3 DNA is TGTGCCGCCAGGGGGCGCGGGGATAATTATGGCTACACCTTC.

This sequence joins TRBV20-1 and TRBJ2-1; D is perhaps TRBD2 (5 bases). The CDR3 totals 14 residues. Germline V lookup: CDR1 DFQATT, CDR2 SNEGSKA (reference sequence). V shed 3 bases and J shed 7 bases, with 16 bases lying between them. The CDR3 region is CSASASSGFNEQFF. The CDR3 region has the DNA TGCAGTGCTAGCGCTAGCAGTGGGTTTAATGAGCAGTTCTTC.

A few counts support this clonotype. This sequence joins TRBV27 and TRBJ2-3; D is unclear. V gave up 6 bases and J gave up 4 bases, with 14 bases separating them. From germline, CDR1 is MNHEY and CDR2 SMNVEV (reference sequence). This CDR3 region has 14 residues. CDR3 sequence reads: CASSPTTTPDTQYF. The CDR3 region has the DNA TGTGCCAGCAGCCCAACCACCACCCCAGATACGCAGTATTTT.

This clonotype was recorded a few times. This rearrangement joins TRBV7-2 to TRBJ2-5; D tentatively reads TRBD1 or TRBD2 (5 bases each). The CDR3 extends over 12 amino acids. Trimming removed 5 bases from V and 10 bases from J, with 14 bases in between. In germline, CDR1 is SGHTA, CDR2 FQGNSA. This CDR3 is CASSPPGTFQYF. In nucleotides, the CDR3 is TGTGCCAGCAGCCCACCCGGGACCTTCCAGTACTTC.

V is TRBV4-2 and J is TRBJ2-7; tentatively, D is TRBD2 (5 bases). Per the germline V gene, CDR1 is LGHNA and CDR2 is YNFKEQ. The V end lost 3 bases, the J end lost 3 bases, and 18 bases lay between the germline ends. The length of the CDR3 is 16 residues. The DNA for the CDR3 is TGTGCCAGCAGCCATCCCTGCCGGGAACTATGCTACGAGCAGTACTTC. Amino acids: CASSHPCRELCYEQYF.

This clonotype was found a few times. The rearrangement links TRBV28 to TRBJ1-6; 7 nucleotides match TRBD1. The ends lost 3 bases at V and 0 bases at J; junction bases unmatched: 11. The CDR3 runs 19 residues. CDR1 and CDR2 (germline): MDHEN, SYDVKM. Written as DNA, the CDR3 is TGTGCCAGCAGTTTCGATCCCCGGGACAGTAGCTCCTATAATTCACCCCTCCACTTT. It encodes CASSFDPRDSSSYNSPLHF. Using reference TRBV28 and TRBJ1-6 for the parts outside the CDR3, the full variable domain is DVKVTQSSRYLVKRTGEKVFLECVQDMDHENMFWYRQDPGLGLRLIYFSYDVKMKEKGDIPEGYSVSREKKERFSLILESASTNQTSMYLCASSFDPRDSSSYNSPLHFGNGTRLTVT.

The chain combines TRBV4-3 with TRBJ2-3; D is undetermined. Per the germline V gene, CDR1 is LGHNA and CDR2 is YSLEER. V lost 5 bases and J 3 bases, leaving 27 bases between the germline ends. The CDR3 is 19 residues long. CDR3: CASSGGEVGFGPLTDTQYF. The CDR3, as DNA: TGCGCCAGCAGCGGTGGTGAGGTCGGGTTCGGCCCTTTAACAGATACGCAGTATTTT.

The V and J genes are TRBV11-2 and TRBJ2-7, with D perhaps matching TRBD2 (7 bases). The CDR3 is 14 amino acids. Germline values: CDR1 SGHAT, CDR2 FQNNGV. Deletions cut 1 base from V and 7 bases from J, with 14 bases between. CDR3 loop: CASSLAGGRKEQYF. The DNA of the CDR3 is TGTGCCAGCAGCTTAGCGGGGGGCCGGAAGGAGCAGTACTTC.

This clonotype was recorded a few times. V and J are TRBV7-9 and TRBJ2-7; 12 bases agree with TRBD2. Germline CDR1 reads SEHNR; CDR2 reads FQNEAQ (reference sequence). Trimming at V came to 2 bases and at J to 9 bases, leaving 8 bases not matched to a gene. This CDR3 has 15 residues. This CDR3 reads CASSLLAGGPKGQYF. The CDR3 coding sequence is TGTGCCAGCAGCTTACTAGCGGGAGGGCCTAAAGGGCAGTACTTC.

V and J are TRBV6-1 and TRBJ1-6; D is possibly TRBD1 (6 bases). The germline V gene encodes CDR1 MNHNS and CDR2 SASEGT. The CDR3 spans 15 residues. The V end was cut by 6 bases, the J end by 6 bases, with 15 bases between. The CDR3 region has the DNA TGTGCCAGCAGCCTTGGAAGGGGGAGTAATTCACCCCTCCACTTT. It encodes CASSLGRGSNSPLHF.

V and J are TRBV2 and TRBJ2-5; 8 bases fit TRBD1. The trim removed 3 bases at V and 2 bases at J, leaving 2 bases unmatched. CDR1 is SNHLY and CDR2 is FYNNEI in the germline V gene. This CDR3 contains 14 residues. The CDR3 is CASSETGVQETQYF. The CDR3 DNA reads as TGTGCCAGCAGTGAGACAGGGGTTCAAGAGACCCAGTACTTC.

This clonotype was detected ten times or more. The V call is TRBV5-1, the J call TRBJ2-7; D gene unclear. The germline gives CDR1 SGHRS, CDR2 YFSETQ. The CDR3 runs 16 residues. Trimming took off 1 base at V and 0 bases at J, with 14 bases between the two ends. The CDR3 loop reads CASSLSPAENSYEQYF. The DNA for the CDR3 is TGCGCCAGCAGCTTGAGTCCAGCAGAGAACTCCTACGAGCAGTACTTC.

The chain has TRBV4-1 and TRBJ1-2, with D unclear. Trimming left V 0 bases short and J 8 bases short, with 16 bases between. The V gene's germline CDR1 is MGHRA and CDR2 YSYEKL. This CDR3 is built from 15 residues. The CDR3 protein is CASSQERGQAGGYTF. DNA of the CDR3: TGCGCCAGCAGCCAAGAGCGGGGTCAGGCCGGAGGCTACACCTTC.

Details on this clonotype: Its ends do not fully match the called genes, so a read error is possible. This chain joins TRBV6-5 and TRBJ2-1; 13 bases match TRBD2. The germline gives CDR1 MNHEY, CDR2 SVGAGI. The CDR3 extends over 17 amino acids. In DNA, the CDR3 is TGTGCCAGCAGTTCCCGGACTAGCGGGAGATCCTCCAATGAGCAGTTCTTC. The encoded protein is CASSSRTSGRSSNEQFF.